This T cell receptor beta chain was profiled in a study of blood T cell repertoires in COVID-19. Study-wide context: T cells, B-cell-depleted T cells, or PBMCs provided the cDNA or gDNA that served as material.

CDR3 length: 14 amino acids. Germline loops: CDR1 MRHNA, CDR2 SNTAGT. Unmatched junction bases numbered 0, after V lost 3 bases and J lost 1 base. This clone is medium-sized within its sample. Adults between about 18 and 95 years of age took part from 24 US areas. Recovered status applied to Cohort 3 donors who had two consecutive negative PCRs. It also applied to those with clearance or with symptom resolution. The protocol was immunoSEQ multiplex PCR, while the TCRdb copy is restricted to in-frame clones and leaves out a portion. The sample shows 110,000 to 150,000 clones, roughly 78% of them seen only once.

The sequenced sample was PBMCs or T cells enriched from blood (not recorded which). The TCR comes from a woman between 50 and 59 years old who had recovered from COVID-19. This chain connects TRBV6-4 to TRBJ2-3; 8 bases match TRBD2. DNA for the CDR3: TGTGCCAGCAGTGAAGCGGGGGGCACAGATACGCAGTATTTT. This codes for CASSEAGGTDTQYF.